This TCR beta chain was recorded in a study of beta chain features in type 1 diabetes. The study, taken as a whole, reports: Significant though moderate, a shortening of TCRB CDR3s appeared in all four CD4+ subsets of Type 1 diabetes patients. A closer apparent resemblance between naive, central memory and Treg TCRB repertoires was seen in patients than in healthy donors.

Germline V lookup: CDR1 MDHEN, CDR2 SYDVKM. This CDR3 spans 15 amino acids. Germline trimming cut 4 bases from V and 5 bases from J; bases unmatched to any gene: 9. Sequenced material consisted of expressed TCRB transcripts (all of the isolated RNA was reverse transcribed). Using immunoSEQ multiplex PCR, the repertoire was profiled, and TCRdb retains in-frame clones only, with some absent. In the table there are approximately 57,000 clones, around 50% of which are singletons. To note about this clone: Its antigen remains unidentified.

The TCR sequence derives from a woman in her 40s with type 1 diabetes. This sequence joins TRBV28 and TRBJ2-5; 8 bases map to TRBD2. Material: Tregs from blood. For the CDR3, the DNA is TGTGCCAGCAGTTATGCGGGGGGCTCCCTGGAGACCCAGTACTTC. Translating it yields CASSYAGGSLETQYF.